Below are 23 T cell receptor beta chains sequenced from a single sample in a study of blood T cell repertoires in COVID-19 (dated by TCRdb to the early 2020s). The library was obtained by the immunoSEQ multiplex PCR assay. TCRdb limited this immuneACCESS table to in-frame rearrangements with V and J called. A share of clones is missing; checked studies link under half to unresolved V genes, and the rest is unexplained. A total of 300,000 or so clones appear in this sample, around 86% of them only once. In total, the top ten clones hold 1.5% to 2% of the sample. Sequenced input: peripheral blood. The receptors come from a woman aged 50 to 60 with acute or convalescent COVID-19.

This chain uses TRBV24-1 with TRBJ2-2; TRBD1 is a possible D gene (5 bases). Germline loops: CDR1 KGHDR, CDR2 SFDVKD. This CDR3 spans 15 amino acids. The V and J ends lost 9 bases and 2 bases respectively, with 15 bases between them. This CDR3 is CATGATLSNTGELFF. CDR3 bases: TGTGCCACCGGGGCCACCCTATCAAACACCGGGGAGCTGTTTTTT.

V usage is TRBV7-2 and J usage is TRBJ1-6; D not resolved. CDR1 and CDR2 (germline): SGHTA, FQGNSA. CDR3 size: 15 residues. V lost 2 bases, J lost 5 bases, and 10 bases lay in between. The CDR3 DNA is TGTGCCAGCAGCTTACAGACAAGCAATAATTCACCCCTCCACTTT. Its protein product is CASSLQTSNNSPLHF.

CDR3 residues: CASSYDRSYGYTF. The CDR3 DNA sequence: TGTGCCAGCAGTTACGACAGGAGCTATGGCTACACCTTC. The chain couples TRBV6-5 to TRBJ1-2; D perhaps matches TRBD1 (6 bases). This CDR3 contains 13 residues. From germline, CDR1 is MNHEY and CDR2 SVGAGI. Trimming stripped 2 bases from V and 4 bases from J, with 8 bases between.

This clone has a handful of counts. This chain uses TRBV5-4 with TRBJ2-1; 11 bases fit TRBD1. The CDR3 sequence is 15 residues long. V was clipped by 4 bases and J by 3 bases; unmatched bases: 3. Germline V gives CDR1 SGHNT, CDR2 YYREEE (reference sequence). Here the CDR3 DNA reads TGTGCCAGCAGCCAGGGACAGGGGGACTACAATGAGCAGTTCTTC. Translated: CASSQGQGDYNEQFF.

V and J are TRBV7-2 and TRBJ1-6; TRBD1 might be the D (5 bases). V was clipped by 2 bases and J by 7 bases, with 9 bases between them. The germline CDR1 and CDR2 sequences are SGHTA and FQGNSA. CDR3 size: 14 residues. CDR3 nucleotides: TGTGCCAGCAGCTTATCAGGGATAAATTCACCCCTCCACTTT. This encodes CASSLSGINSPLHF.

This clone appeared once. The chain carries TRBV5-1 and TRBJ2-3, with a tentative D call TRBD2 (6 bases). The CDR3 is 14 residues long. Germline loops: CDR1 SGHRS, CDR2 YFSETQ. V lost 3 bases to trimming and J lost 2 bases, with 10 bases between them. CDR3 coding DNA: TGCGCCAGCAGCTCATGGGGGGACACAGATACGCAGTATTTT. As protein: CASSSWGDTDTQYF.

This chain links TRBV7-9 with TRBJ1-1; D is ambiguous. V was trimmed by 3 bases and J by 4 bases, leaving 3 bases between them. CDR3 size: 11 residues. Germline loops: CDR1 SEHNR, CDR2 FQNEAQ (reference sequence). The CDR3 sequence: CASSLSTEAFF. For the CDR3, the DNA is TGTGCCAGCAGCTTGAGCACTGAAGCTTTCTTT.

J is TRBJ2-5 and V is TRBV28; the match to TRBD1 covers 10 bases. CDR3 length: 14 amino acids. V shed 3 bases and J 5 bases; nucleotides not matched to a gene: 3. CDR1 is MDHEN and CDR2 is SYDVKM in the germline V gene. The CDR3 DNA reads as TGTGCCAGCAGTTTGGGGACAGGGGATGAGACCCAGTACTTC. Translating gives CASSLGTGDETQYF.

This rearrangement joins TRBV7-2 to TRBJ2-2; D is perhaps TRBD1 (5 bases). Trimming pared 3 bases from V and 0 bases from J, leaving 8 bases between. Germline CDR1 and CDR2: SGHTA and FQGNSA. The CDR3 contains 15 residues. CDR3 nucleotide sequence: TGTGCCAGCAGCTTCTACAGGACGAACACCGGGGAGCTGTTTTTT. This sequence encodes CASSFYRTNTGELFF.

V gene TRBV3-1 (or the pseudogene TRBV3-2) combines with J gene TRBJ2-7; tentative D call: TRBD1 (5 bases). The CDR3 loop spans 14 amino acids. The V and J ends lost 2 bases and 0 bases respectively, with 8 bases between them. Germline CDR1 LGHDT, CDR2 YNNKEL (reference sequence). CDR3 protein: CASSQFDSSYEQYF. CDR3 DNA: TGTGCCAGCAGCCAATTTGACAGCTCCTACGAGCAGTACTTC.

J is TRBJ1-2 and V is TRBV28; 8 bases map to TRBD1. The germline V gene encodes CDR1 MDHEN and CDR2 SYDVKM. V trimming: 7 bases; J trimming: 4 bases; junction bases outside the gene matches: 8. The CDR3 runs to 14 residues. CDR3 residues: CASIKSGGGYGYTF. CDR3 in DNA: TGTGCCAGCATCAAATCAGGGGGCGGCTATGGCTACACCTTC.

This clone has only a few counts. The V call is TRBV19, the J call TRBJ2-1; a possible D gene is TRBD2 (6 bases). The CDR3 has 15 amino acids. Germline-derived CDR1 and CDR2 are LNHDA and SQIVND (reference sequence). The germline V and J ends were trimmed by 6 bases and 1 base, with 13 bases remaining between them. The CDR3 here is CASRKTSMSYNEQFF. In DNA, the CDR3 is TGTGCCAGTAGAAAGACTAGTATGTCCTACAATGAGCAGTTCTTC.

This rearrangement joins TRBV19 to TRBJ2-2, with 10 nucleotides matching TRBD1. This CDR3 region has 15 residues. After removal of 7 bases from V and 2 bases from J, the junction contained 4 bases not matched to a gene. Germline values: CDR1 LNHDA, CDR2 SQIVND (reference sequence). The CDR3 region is CASNGDRGNTGELFF. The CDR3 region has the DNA TGTGCCAGTAATGGGGACAGGGGAAACACCGGGGAGCTGTTTTTT.

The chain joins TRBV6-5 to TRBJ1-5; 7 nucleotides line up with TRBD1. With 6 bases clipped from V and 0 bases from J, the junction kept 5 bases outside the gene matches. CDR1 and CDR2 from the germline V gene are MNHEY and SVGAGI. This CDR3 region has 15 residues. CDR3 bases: TGTGCCAGCAGAAACAGGGGAAATAGCAATCAGCCCCAGCATTTT. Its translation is CASRNRGNSNQPQHF.

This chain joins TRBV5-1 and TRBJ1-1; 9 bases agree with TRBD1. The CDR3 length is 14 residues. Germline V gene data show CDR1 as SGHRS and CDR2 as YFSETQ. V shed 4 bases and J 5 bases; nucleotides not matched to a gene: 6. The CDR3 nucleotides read TGCGCCAGCAGCGGTACAGGGGGCGTTACTGAAGCTTTCTTT. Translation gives CASSGTGGVTEAFF. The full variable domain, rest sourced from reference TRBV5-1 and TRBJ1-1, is KAGVTQTPRYLIKTRGQQVTLSCSPISGHRSVSWYQQTPGQGLQFLFEYFSETQRNKGNFPGRFSGRQFSNSRSEMNVSTLELGDSALYLCASSGTGGVTEAFFGQGTRLTVV.

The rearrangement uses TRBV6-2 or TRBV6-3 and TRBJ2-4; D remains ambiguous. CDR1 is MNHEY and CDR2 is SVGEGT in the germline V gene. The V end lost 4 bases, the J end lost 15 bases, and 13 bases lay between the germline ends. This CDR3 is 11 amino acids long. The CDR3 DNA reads TGTGCCAGCAGTTTCGACCTAGAGTTGTACTTC. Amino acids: CASSFDLELYF.

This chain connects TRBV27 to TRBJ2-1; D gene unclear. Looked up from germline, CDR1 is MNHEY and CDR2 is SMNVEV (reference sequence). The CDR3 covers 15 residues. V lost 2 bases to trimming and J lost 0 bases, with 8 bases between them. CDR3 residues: CASSLRGDSYNEQFF. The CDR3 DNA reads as TGTGCCAGCAGTTTAAGAGGAGACTCCTACAATGAGCAGTTCTTC.

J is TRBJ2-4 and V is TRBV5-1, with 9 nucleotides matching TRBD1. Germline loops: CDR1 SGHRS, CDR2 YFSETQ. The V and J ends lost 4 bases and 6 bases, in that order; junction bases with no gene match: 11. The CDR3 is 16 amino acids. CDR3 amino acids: CASSAYGTGSGNIQYF. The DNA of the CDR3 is TGCGCCAGCAGCGCCTACGGGACAGGGAGTGGAAACATTCAGTACTTC.

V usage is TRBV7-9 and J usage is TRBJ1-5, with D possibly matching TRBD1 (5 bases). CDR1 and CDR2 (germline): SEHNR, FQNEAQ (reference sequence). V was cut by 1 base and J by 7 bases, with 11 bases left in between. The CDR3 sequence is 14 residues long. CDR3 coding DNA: TGTGCCAGCAGCTTAGAAGGGGTGGGACAGCCCCAGCATTTT. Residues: CASSLEGVGQPQHF.

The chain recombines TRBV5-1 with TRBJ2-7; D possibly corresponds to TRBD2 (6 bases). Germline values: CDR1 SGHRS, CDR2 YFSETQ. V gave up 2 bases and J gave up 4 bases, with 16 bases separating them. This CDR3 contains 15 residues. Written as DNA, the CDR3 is TGCGCCAGCAGCTTAGGGCCGGGAGAGAGTTACGAGCAGTACTTC. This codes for CASSLGPGESYEQYF.

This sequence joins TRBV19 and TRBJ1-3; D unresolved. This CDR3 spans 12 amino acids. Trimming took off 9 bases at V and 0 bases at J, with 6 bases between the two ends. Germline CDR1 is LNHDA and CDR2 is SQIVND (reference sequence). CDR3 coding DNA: TGTGCCAGCCGCGACTCTGGAAACACCATATATTTT. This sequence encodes CASRDSGNTIYF.

CDR3 region: CASSLSQSPLHF. Written as DNA, the CDR3 is TGTGCCAGCAGCTTATCCCAATCACCCCTCCACTTT. The chain couples TRBV11-2 to TRBJ1-6, with no clear D. Looked up from germline, CDR1 is SGHAT and CDR2 is FQNNGV. The V end was cut by 2 bases, the J end by 10 bases, with 6 bases between. CDR3 size: 12 residues.

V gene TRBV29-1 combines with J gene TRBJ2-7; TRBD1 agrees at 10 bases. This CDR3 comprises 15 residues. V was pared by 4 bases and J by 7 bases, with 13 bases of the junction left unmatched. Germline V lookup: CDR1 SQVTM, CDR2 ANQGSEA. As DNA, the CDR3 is TGCAGCGTTGGTGTATGGGGACAGGGGCAGGGGGAGCAGTACTTC. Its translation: CSVGVWGQGQGEQYF.